The 15 T cell receptor beta chains presented below share a single source sample, sequenced in a study of blood T cell repertoires in COVID-19 (TCRdb year 2020). The library was prepared using the immunoSEQ multiplex PCR assay. Drawn from immuneACCESS, this table holds only the in-frame rearrangements with V and J called that TCRdb kept. Clones are partly lost; checked studies trace under half to an unresolved V gene and leave the rest unexplained. Present in this sample are about 160,000 clones, approximately 90% of which were seen just once. Jointly, the top ten make up roughly 3.9% of the sample. Sequences were obtained from PBMCs or T cells enriched from blood (not recorded which). These TCRs come from a woman between 40 and 50 years old who had been exposed to COVID-19.

In regard to this clone: This same CDR3 is encoded by further DNA sequences in the sample. The chain is built from TRBV20-1 and TRBJ1-5; D gene uncertain. V was pared by 1 base and J by 5 bases, with 3 bases between. The CDR3 totals 11 residues. From germline, CDR1 is DFQATT and CDR2 SNEGSKA (reference sequence). DNA for the CDR3: TGCAGTGCTAGAGGCGATCAGCCCCAGCATTTT. Translating gives CSARGDQPQHF.

This chain joins TRBV6-5 and TRBJ1-3, with no clear D. This CDR3 is built from 13 residues. Trimming removed 6 bases from V and 10 bases from J, with 16 bases in between. Germline assignment: CDR1 MNHEY and CDR2 SVGAGI. CDR3 sequence: CASRAELRSTIYF. CDR3 DNA sequence: TGTGCCAGCAGGGCAGAATTAAGAAGTACCATATATTTT.

V and J are TRBV5-1 and TRBJ1-6; no clear D. The CDR3 covers 15 residues. The V and J ends lost 0 bases and 8 bases respectively, with 12 bases between them. Germline assignment: CDR1 SGHRS and CDR2 YFSETQ. The CDR3 nucleotides read TGCGCCAGCAGCTTGGCCTTTTCCGTATATTCACCCCTCCACTTT. This sequence encodes CASSLAFSVYSPLHF.

The V gene is TRBV9, the J gene TRBJ2-7; D is possibly TRBD1 (5 bases). The CDR3 length is 15 residues. Between the trimmed V and J ends, which lost 9 bases and 3 bases, there was a span of 22 bases. CDR1 SGDLS and CDR2 YYNGEE come from the germline V gene. The CDR3 bases are TGTGCCATGCCCTTGGTGAGACAGCCGATCTACGAGCAGTACTTC. It codes for CAMPLVRQPIYEQYF.

The chain combines TRBV2 with TRBJ1-5, with 10 bases fitting TRBD1. Germline V gives CDR1 SNHLY, CDR2 FYNNEI. The CDR3 runs 14 residues. After removal of 7 bases from V and 7 bases from J, the junction contained 7 bases not matched to a gene. The CDR3 is CASTLGQGKQPQHF. CDR3 bases: TGTGCCAGCACCTTGGGACAGGGGAAACAGCCCCAGCATTTT.

Note on this clone: An end of the junction does not agree with germline; a read error may underlie this. The chain couples TRBV7-9 to TRBJ2-7; 10 nucleotides line up with TRBD1. In germline, CDR1 is SEHNR, CDR2 FQNEAQ (reference sequence). The CDR3 contains 12 residues. This CDR3 is CASRPDRGPFDF. The CDR3 coding sequence is TGTGCCAGCAGGCCTGACAGGGGGCCCTTCGACTTC.

This chain uses TRBV25-1 with TRBJ1-2; D possibly corresponds to TRBD1 (6 bases). The CDR3 has 12 residues. The V end was cut by 6 bases, the J end by 2 bases, with 7 bases between. In germline, CDR1 is MGHDK, CDR2 SYGVNS. CDR3: CASRGTNYGYTF. CDR3 coding DNA: TGTGCCAGCAGGGGGACAAACTATGGCTACACCTTC.

This clone was detected only once. Here the CDR3 reads CSARIRSEQFF. DNA of the CDR3: TGCAGTGCTAGAATTAGGAGTGAGCAGTTCTTC. This chain uses TRBV20-1 with TRBJ2-1; D remains unclear. From germline, CDR1 is DFQATT and CDR2 SNEGSKA (reference sequence). This CDR3 has 11 amino acids. V was shortened by 2 bases and J by 9 bases, with 8 bases between the two germline ends.

V and J are TRBV3-1 (or the pseudogene TRBV3-2) and TRBJ1-5, with TRBD1 matching 7 bases. The CDR3 has 13 amino acids. In germline, CDR1 is LGHDT, CDR2 YNNKEL (reference sequence). J was trimmed by 7 bases and V by 1 base; bases with no gene match: 1. The chain's CDR3 is CASSQARGQPQHF. As DNA, the CDR3 is TGTGCCAGCAGCCAAGCCAGGGGGCAGCCCCAGCATTTT.

This sequence joins TRBV28 and TRBJ2-2; D perhaps matches TRBD2 (6 bases). Germline assignment: CDR1 MDHEN and CDR2 SYDVKM. The CDR3 is made up of 13 amino acids. Trimming pared 10 bases from V and 2 bases from J, leaving 11 bases between. The chain's CDR3 is CANRRANTGELFF. CDR3 in DNA: TGTGCCAACAGGAGGGCCAACACCGGGGAGCTGTTTTTT.

The chain is built from TRBV19 and TRBJ2-1; 8 bases match TRBD2. The V segment lost 0 bases and the J segment 2 bases; nucleotides outside the gene matches: 3. The germline V gene has CDR1 LNHDA and CDR2 SQIVND (reference sequence). This CDR3 spans 16 amino acids. CDR3 in amino acids: CASSIDGGGTYNEQFF. The CDR3 coding sequence is TGTGCCAGTAGTATAGATGGCGGGGGGACCTACAATGAGCAGTTCTTC.

This chain uses TRBV3-1 (or the pseudogene TRBV3-2) with TRBJ2-7, with a weak D call TRBD2 (6 bases). CDR1 and CDR2 (germline): LGHDT, YNNKEL (reference sequence). V dropped 4 bases and J dropped 0 bases, with 16 bases sitting between them. The CDR3 covers 16 residues. CDR3 protein: CASSLRGGASSYEQYF. CDR3 coding DNA: TGTGCCAGCAGCCTACGGGGCGGGGCCAGCTCCTACGAGCAGTACTTC.

The gene calls are TRBV14 and TRBJ2-1, with 14 bases that match TRBD2. The trim removed 4 bases at V and 4 bases at J, leaving 9 bases unmatched. Germline values: CDR1 SGHDN, CDR2 FVKESK. This CDR3 spans 18 amino acids. CDR3: CASSRGGLAGVGYNEQFF. The CDR3 DNA sequence: TGTGCCAGCAGCCGTGGGGGACTAGCGGGAGTCGGGTACAATGAGCAGTTCTTC.

This clone appeared a single time. The chain uses TRBV21-1 and TRBJ1-5; TRBD1 was called by the table and not checked on the DNA. TRBV21-1 is designated a pseudogene. The CDR3 covers 14 residues. The CDR3 region is CASRGTQNNQPQHF. The DNA of the CDR3 is TGTGCCAGCAGGGGGACACAGAATAATCAGCCCCAGCATTTT.

The chain combines TRBV6-1 with TRBJ2-1; 8 nucleotides agree with TRBD2. V lost 2 bases, J lost 3 bases, and 3 bases stayed unmatched. Germline V CDR1 and CDR2: MNHNS, SASEGT. This CDR3 has 15 amino acids. The CDR3 nucleotides read TGTGCCAGCAGTGAACGGGCGGGGGGCTACAATGAGCAGTTCTTC. The encoded protein is CASSERAGGYNEQFF.